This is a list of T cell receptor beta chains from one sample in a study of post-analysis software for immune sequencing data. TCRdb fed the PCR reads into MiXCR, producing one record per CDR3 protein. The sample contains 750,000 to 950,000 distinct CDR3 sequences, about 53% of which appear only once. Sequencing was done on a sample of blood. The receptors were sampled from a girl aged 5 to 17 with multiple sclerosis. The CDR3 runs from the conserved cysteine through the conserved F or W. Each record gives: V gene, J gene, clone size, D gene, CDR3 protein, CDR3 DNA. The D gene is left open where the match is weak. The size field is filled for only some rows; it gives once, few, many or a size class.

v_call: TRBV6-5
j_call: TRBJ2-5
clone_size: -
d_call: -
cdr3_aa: CASRGIGGQETQYF
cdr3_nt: TGTGCCAGCAGGGGAATAGGGGGCCAAGAGACCCAGTACTTC

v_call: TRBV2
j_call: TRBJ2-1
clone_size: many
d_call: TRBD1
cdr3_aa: CASSEGQGAYEQFF
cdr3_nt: TGTGCCAGCAGTGAGGGACAGGGTGCCTATGAGCAGTTCTTC

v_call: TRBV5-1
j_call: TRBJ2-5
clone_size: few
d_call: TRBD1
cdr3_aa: CASSPGQGRPETQYF
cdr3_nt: TGCGCCAGCAGCCCCGGACAGGGAAGGCCAGAGACCCAGTACTTC

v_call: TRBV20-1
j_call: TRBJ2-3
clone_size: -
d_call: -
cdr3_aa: CSAIGGTDTQYF
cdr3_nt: TGCAGTGCAATAGGTGGCACAGATACGCAGTATTTT

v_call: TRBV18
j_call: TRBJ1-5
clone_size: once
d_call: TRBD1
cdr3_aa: CASSPRTGVDQPQHF
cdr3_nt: TGTGCCAGCTCACCACGGACAGGGGTGGATCAACCCCAGCATTTT

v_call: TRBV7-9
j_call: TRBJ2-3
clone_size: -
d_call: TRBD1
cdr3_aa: CASSPEGQGSMNTQYF
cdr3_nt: TGTGCCAGCAGCCCGGAGGGACAGGGGAGTATGAATACGCAGTATTTT

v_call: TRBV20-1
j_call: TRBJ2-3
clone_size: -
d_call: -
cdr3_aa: CSASSLIQDTQYF
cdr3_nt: TGCAGTGCGAGTAGCCTAATACAGGATACGCAGTATTTT

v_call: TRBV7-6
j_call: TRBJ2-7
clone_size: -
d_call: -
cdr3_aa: CASSLKALSYEQYF
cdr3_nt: TGTGCCAGCAGCTTAAAAGCGCTATCCTACGAGCAGTACTTC

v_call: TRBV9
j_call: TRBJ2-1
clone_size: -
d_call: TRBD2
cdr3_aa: CASSAAGLAGGMNEQFF
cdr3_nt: TGTGCCAGCAGCGCAGCCGGACTAGCGGGAGGGATGAATGAGCAGTTCTTC

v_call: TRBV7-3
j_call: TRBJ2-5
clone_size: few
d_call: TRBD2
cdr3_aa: CASSPTLAGVETQYF
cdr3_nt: TGTGCCAGCAGCCCCACTCTAGCGGGAGTAGAGACCCAGTACTTC

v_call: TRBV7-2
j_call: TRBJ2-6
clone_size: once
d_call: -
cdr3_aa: CASSSRTVGPSGANVRTF
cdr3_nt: TGTGCCAGCAGCTCGCGGACAGTGGGCCCATCTGGGGCCAACGTCCGGACTTTC

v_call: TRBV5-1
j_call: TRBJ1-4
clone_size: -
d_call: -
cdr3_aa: CASSFTLQGTTNEKLFF
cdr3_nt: TGCGCCAGCAGCTTCACCCTACAGGGCACCACTAATGAAAAACTGTTTTTT

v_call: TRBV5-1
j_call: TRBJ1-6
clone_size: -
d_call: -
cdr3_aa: CASSKDSYSPLHF
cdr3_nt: TGCGCCAGCAGCAAGGACAGCTATTCACCCCTCCACTTT

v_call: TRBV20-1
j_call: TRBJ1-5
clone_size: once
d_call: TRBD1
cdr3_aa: CSARSGTGTQPQHF
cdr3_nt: TGCAGTGCTAGATCCGGGACAGGGACTCAGCCCCAGCATTTT

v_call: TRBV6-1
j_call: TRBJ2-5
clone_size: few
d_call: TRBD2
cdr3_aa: CASSERFESSGRLETQYF
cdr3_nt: TGTGCCAGCAGTGAGCGTTTCGAGTCTAGCGGGAGGCTGGAGACCCAGTACTTC

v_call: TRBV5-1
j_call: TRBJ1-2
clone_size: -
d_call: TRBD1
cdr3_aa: CASSLETGTDYGYTF
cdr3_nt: TGCGCCAGCAGCTTGGAAACCGGGACAGACTATGGCTACACCTTC

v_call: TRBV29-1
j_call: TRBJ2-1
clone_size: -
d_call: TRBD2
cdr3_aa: CSALTGLARHEQFF
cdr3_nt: TGCAGCGCCCTAACTGGACTAGCACGGCATGAGCAGTTCTTC

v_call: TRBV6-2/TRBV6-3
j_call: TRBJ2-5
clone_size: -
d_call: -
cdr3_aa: CASSYGTGETQYF
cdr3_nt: TGTGCCAGCAGTTACGGGACCGGGGAGACCCAGTACTTC

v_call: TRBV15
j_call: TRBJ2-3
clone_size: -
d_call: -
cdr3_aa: CATSRGRTDTQYF
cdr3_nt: TGTGCCACCAGCAGAGGGCGGACAGATACGCAGTATTTT

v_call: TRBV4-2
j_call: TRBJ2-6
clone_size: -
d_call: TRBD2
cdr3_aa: CASSQESVAGYSGANVLTF
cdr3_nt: TGTGCCAGCAGCCAAGAAAGCGTAGCGGGGTACTCTGGGGCCAACGTCCTGACTTTC

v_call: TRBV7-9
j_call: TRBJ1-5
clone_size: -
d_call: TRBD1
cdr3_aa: CASRGTGVGQPQHF
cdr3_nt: TGTGCCAGCAGAGGGACAGGGGTTGGTCAGCCCCAGCATTTT

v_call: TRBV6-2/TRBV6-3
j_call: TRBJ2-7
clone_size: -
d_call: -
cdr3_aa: CASSYSPSAYEQYF
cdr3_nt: TGTGCCAGCAGTTACTCGCCTAGCGCCTACGAGCAGTACTTC

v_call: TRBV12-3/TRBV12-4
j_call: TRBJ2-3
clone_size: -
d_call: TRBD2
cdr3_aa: CASSLAPSGGAQGDTQYF
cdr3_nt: TGTGCCAGCAGTTTAGCCCCGAGCGGGGGAGCTCAGGGAGATACGCAGTATTTT

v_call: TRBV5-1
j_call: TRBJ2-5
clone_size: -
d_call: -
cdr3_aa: CASRRGGGSGETQYF
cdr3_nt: TGCGCCAGCAGGAGGGGAGGGGGATCGGGAGAGACCCAGTACTTC

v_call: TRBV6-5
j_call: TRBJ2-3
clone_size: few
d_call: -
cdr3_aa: CASSRLMDIIGGTQYF
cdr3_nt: TGTGCCAGCAGCCGCCTAATGGACATCATCGGAGGTACGCAGTATTTT

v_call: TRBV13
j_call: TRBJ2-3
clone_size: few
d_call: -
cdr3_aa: CASSLEVTDTQYF
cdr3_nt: TGTGCCAGCAGCTTAGAGGTCACAGATACGCAGTATTTT

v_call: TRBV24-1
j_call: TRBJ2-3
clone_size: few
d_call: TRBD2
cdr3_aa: CATSDDGRDTDTQYF
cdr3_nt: TGTGCCACCAGTGATGACGGGAGGGACACAGATACGCAGTATTTT

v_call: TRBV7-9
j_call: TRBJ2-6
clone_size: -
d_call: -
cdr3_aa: CASIENPGEGVGAGANVLTF
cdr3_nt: TGTGCCAGCATCGAAAACCCCGGCGAGGGGGTTGGCGCTGGGGCCAACGTCCTGACTTTC

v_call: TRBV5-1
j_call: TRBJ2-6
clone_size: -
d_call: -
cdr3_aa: CASSLRPDGLSSGANVLTF
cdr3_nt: TGCGCCAGCAGCTTAAGACCGGACGGTTTGTCCTCTGGGGCCAACGTCCTGACTTTC

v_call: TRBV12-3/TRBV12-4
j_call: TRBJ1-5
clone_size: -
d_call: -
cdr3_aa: CASSLPGRQQPQHF
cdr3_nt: TGTGCCAGCAGTTTACCAGGGAGGCAGCAGCCCCAGCATTTT

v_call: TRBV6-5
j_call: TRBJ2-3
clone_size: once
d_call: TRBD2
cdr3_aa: CASSYVPTSTDMQYF
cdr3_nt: TGTGCCAGCAGTTACGTACCGACTAGCACAGATATGCAGTATTTT

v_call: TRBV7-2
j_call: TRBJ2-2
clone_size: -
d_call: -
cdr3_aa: CASSLLVTGELFF
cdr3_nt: TGTGCCAGCAGCTTATTAGTTACCGGGGAGCTGTTTTTT

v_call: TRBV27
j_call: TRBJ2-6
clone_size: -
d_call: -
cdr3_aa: CASSPRQISGANVLTF
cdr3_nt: TGTGCCAGCAGTCCCCGACAGATCTCTGGGGCCAACGTCCTGACTTTC

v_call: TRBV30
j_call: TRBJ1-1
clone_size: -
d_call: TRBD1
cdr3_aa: CAWRTRDRPTGNTEAFF
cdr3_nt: TGTGCCTGGAGGACCCGGGACAGGCCTACGGGGAACACTGAAGCTTTCTTT

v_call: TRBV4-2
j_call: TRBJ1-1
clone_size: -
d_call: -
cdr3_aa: CASSQDAGRGTEAFF
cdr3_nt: TGTGCCAGCAGCCAAGACGCCGGACGGGGCACTGAAGCTTTCTTT

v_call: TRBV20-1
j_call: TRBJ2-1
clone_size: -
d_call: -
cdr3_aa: CSASGGVGSYNEQFF
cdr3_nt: TGCAGTGCTAGCGGTGGGGTCGGCTCCTACAATGAGCAGTTCTTC

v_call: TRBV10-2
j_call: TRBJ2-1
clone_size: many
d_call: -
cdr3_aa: CASEGEIDEQFF
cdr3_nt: TGCGCCAGCGAGGGGGAGATCGATGAGCAGTTCTTC

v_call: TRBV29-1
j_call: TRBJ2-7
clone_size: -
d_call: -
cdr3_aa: CSVYNRNSYEQYF
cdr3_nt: TGCAGCGTTTACAACAGGAACTCCTACGAGCAGTACTTC

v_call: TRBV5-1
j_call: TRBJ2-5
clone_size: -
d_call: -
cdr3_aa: CASSFTPQETQYF
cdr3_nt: TGCGCCAGCAGCTTTACACCGCAAGAGACCCAGTACTTC

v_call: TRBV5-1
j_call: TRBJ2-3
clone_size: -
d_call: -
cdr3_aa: CASSTEASTDTQYF
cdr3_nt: TGCGCCAGCAGCACAGAGGCTAGCACAGATACGCAGTATTTT

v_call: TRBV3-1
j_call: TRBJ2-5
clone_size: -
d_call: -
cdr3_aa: CASSQVSAQETQYF
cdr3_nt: TGTGCCAGCAGCCAAGTATCGGCCCAAGAGACCCAGTACTTC

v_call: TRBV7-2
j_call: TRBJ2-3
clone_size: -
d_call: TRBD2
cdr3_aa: CASSLIAGTSQAQYF
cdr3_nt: TGTGCCAGCAGCTTAATAGCGGGGACCTCCCAGGCGCAGTATTTT

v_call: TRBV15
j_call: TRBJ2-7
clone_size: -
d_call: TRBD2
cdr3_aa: CATSRKTSGLSYEQYF
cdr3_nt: TGTGCCACCAGCAGAAAAACTAGCGGACTCTCCTACGAGCAGTACTTC

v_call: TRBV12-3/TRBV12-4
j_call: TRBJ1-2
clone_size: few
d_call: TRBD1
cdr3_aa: CASSPTGFGYGYTF
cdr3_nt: TGTGCCAGCAGTCCGACAGGGTTTGGATATGGCTACACCTTC

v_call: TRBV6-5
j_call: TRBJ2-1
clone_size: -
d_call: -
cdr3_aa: CASSRRQAPSYNEQFF
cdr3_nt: TGTGCCAGCAGTCGCAGACAGGCCCCCTCCTACAATGAGCAGTTCTTC

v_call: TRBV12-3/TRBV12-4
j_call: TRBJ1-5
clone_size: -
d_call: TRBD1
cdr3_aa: CASSLAGQGLRNQPQHF
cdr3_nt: TGTGCCAGCAGTTTAGCGGGACAGGGGCTTCGCAATCAGCCCCAGCATTTT

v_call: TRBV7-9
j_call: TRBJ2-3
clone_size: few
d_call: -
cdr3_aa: CASSLSRGGTDTQYF
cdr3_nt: TGTGCCAGCAGCTTAAGCAGGGGAGGGACAGATACGCAGTATTTT

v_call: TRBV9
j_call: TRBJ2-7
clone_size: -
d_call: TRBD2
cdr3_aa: CASSTRGLAGDYEQYF
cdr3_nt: TGTGCCAGCAGCACAAGGGGACTAGCGGGAGATTACGAGCAGTACTTC

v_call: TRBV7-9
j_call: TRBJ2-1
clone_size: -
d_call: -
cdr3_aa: CASSSPQGLYNEQFF
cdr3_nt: TGTGCCAGCAGCTCCCCTCAAGGACTCTACAATGAGCAGTTCTTC